This T cell receptor beta chain emerged from a study of CD8 T cells in ankylosing spondylitis (TCRdb year 2017). About the study as a whole: T cell receptor beta repertoires were profiled in healthy donors and ankylosing spondylitis patients so that disease-linked TCR variants could be found. In total, the full study cohort was made up of 100 to 140 healthy donors and 20 to 25 ankylosing spondylitis patients. Peripheral blood samples were taken, and synovial fluid was additionally collected from ankylosing spondylitis patients. The investigation overall reported the following: According to the report, matched synovial fluid samples from ankylosing spondylitis patients were significantly enriched for the disease-linked clones. The disease-linked clones showed a CD8+ phenotype and occurred at relatively low frequencies in peripheral blood. Some motif variants were previously reported in synovial fluid and blood of reactive arthritis patients, suggesting common disease-initiation mechanisms. A TCR beta motif of about 8 highly homologous amino acid variants appeared characteristic of blood from ankylosing spondylitis patients.

This clonotype was seen ten or more times. No cognate antigen has been identified for it. The sample holds no much larger clone one base away, and base qualities are not on file. Reads for this sample came from an Illumina HiSeq 2500. TCR beta libraries were prepared by quantitative 5'-RACE with molecular barcodes. As for the original processing: To identify disease-linked TCR variants, a new computational method was used, one built on a probabilistic model of VDJ rearrangement. TCRdb reprocessing: public reads trimmed at Q25 with fastp, clones called with MiXCR, in-frame beta chains kept. Rows merge per CDR3 protein into single entries with the most common DNA and genes. It is TCRdb's table, rather than the study itself, that gives the V and J calls and clone size. Within this sample are 200,000 to 300,000 distinct CDR3 sequences, with over 9.5% of them counted one time only. The top ten clonotypes cover about 2.8% of the sample.

CDR1 and CDR2, looked up from the germline V gene (reference sequence), are DFQATT and SNEGSKA. V drops 3 bases and J drops 2 bases, leaving 11 bases in between. The CDR3 contains 13 residues, cysteine and phenylalanine counted. Only the CDR3 portion is preserved as DNA: 39 bases, with reading frame beginning at the first base. Sequencing was performed on blood, either unsorted or a sorted T cell fraction (not recorded which). The source is a male donor with ankylosing spondylitis or in good health (not recorded which). This receptor chain uses TRBV20-1 and TRBJ2-7; the D gene cannot be resolved reliably. This receptor carries the CDR3 CSARLAETYEQYF. The nucleotide sequence is TGCAGTGCTAGGCTGGCGGAAACCTACGAGCAGTACTTC.